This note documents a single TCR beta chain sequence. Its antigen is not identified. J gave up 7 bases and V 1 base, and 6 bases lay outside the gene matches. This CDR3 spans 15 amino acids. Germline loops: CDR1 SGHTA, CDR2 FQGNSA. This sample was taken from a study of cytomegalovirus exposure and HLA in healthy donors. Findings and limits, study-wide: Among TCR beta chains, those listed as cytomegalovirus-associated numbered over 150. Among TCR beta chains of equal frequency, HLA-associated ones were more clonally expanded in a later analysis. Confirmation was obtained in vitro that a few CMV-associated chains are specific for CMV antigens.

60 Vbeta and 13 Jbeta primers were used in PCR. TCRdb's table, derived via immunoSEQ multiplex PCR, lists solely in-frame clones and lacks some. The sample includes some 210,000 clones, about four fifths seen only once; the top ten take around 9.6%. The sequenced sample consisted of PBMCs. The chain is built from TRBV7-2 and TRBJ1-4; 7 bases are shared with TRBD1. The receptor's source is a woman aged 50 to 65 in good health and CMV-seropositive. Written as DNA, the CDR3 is TGTGCCAGCAGCTTAGGGACAGGCTTTTCTGAAAAACTGTTTTTT. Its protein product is CASSLGTGFSEKLFF.